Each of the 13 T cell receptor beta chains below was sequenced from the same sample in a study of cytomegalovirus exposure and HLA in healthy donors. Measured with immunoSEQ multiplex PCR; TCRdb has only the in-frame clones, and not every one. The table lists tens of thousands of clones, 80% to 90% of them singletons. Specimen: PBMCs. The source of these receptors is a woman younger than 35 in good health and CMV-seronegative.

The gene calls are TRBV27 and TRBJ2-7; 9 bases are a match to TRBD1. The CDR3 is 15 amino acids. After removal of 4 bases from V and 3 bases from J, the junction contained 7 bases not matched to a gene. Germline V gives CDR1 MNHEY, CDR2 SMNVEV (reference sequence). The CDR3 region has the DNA TGTGCCAGCAGTTCGGGGACAGGGAGGAACTACGAGCAGTACTTC. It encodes CASSSGTGRNYEQYF.

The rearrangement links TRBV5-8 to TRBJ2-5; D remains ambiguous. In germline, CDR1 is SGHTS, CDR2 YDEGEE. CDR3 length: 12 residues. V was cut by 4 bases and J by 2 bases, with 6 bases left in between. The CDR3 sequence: CASSPPQETQYF. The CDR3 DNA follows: TGTGCCAGCAGCCCCCCTCAAGAGACCCAGTACTTC.

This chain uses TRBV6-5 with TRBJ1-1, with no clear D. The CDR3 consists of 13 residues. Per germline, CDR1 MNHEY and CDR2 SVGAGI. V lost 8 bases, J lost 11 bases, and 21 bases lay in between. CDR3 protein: CASGRRGDPRAFF. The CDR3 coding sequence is TGTGCCAGCGGGAGACGAGGAGATCCTAGGGCTTTCTTT.

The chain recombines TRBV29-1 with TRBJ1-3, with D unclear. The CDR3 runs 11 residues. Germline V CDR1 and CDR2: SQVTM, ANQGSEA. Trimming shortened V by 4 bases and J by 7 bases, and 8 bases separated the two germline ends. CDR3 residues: CSVAPGNTIYF. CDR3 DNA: TGCAGCGTTGCCCCCGGGAACACCATATATTTT.

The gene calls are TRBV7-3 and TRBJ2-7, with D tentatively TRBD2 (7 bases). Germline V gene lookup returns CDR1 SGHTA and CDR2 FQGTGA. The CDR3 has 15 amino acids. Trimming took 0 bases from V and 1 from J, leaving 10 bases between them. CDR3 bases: TGTGCCAGCAGCTTAACGGGGGGGCCTTCCTACGAGCAGTACTTC. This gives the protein CASSLTGGPSYEQYF.

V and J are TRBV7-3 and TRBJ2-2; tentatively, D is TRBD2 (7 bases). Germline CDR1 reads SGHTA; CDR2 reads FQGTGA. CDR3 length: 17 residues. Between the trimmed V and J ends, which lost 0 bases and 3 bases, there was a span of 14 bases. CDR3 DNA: TGTGCCAGCAGCTTAACCTTCCAGGGGAGGGACACCGGGGAGCTGTTTTTT. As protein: CASSLTFQGRDTGELFF.

In DNA, the CDR3 is TGTGCCAGCAGGGAGACAGAAACCGGGGAGCTGTTTTTT. It translates to CASRETETGELFF. The chain links TRBV2 to TRBJ2-2; perhaps TRBD1 as D (5 bases). With 6 bases removed from V and 5 bases from J, the gap between germline ends came to 10 bases. Germline V CDR1 and CDR2: SNHLY, FYNNEI. The CDR3 has 13 amino acids.

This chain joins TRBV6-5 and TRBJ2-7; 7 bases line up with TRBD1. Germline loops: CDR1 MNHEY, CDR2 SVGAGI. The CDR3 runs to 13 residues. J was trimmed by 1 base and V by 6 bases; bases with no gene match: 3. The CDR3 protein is CASRPTGSYEQYF. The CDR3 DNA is TGTGCCAGCAGACCGACAGGGTCCTACGAGCAGTACTTC.

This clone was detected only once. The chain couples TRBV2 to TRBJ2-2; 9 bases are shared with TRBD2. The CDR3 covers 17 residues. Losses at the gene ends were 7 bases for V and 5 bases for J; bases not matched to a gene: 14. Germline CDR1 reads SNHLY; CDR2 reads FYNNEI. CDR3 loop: CASTPWGGGATTGELFF. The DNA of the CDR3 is TGTGCCAGCACTCCTTGGGGCGGGGGGGCGACAACCGGGGAGCTGTTTTTT.

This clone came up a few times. CDR3 DNA: TGCGCCAGCAGCACACAGGGGGCATCCTACAATGAGCAGTTCTTC. Protein: CASSTQGASYNEQFF. The chain has TRBV5-1 and TRBJ2-1; 9 nucleotides align to TRBD1. In germline, CDR1 is SGHRS, CDR2 YFSETQ. The J segment lost 1 base and the V segment lost 4 bases, leaving 3 bases of the junction unmatched. The CDR3 runs 15 residues.

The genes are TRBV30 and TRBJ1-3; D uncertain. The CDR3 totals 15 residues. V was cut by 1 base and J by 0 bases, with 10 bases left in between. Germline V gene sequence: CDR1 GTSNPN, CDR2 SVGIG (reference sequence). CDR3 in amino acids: CAWSGGRHSGNTIYF. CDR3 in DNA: TGTGCCTGGAGTGGAGGGCGCCACTCTGGAAACACCATATATTTT.

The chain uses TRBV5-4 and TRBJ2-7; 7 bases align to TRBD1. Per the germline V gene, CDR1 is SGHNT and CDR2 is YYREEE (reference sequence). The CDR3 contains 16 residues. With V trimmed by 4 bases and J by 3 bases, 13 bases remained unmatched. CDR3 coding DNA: TGTGCCAGCAGCCCTGGGGGAGACAGGGCCCACTACGAGCAGTACTTC. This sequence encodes CASSPGGDRAHYEQYF.

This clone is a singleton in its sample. The CDR3 DNA sequence: TGTGCCAGCAGCCTACAGGGTAGGGGTAGCAATCAGCCCCAGCATTTT. It codes for CASSLQGRGSNQPQHF. This chain uses TRBV28 with TRBJ1-5, with a weak D call TRBD1 (6 bases). The CDR3 runs 16 residues. V lost 6 bases and J 0 bases, leaving 15 bases between the germline ends. Germline V gene sequence: CDR1 MDHEN, CDR2 SYDVKM. The full variable domain, completed using reference TRBV28 and TRBJ1-5, is DVKVTQSSRYLVKRTGEKVFLECVQDMDHENMFWYRQDPGLGLRLIYFSYDVKMKEKGDIPEGYSVSREKKERFSLILESASTNQTSMYLCASSLQGRGSNQPQHFGDGTRLSIL.